The 21 T cell receptor beta chains below come from one sample, sequenced in a study of CD8 T cells in ankylosing spondylitis. These receptors' targets are unknown. TCRdb ran MiXCR on the 5' RACE reads and lists one entry per CDR3 protein. The repertoire holds 350,000 to 450,000 distinct CDR3 sequences, with roughly 26% as singletons. Overall study results and limits: Ankylosing spondylitis blood seemed to carry a telltale TCR beta motif made of fewer than ten highly homologous variants.

The sample comprised blood, either unsorted or a sorted T cell fraction (not recorded which). Source of these receptors: a male donor with ankylosing spondylitis.

The rearrangement links TRBV20-1 to TRBJ1-2, with TRBD1 matching over 10 bases. This CDR3 has 14 residues. Losses at the gene ends were 5 bases for V and 5 bases for J; bases not matched to a gene: 8. Germline-derived CDR1 and CDR2 are DFQATT and SNEGSKA (reference sequence). The chain's CDR3 is CSAGGQGPIYGYTF. CDR3 in DNA: TGCAGTGCTGGGGGACAGGGGCCTATTTATGGCTACACCTTC.

The chain has TRBV7-9 and TRBJ2-6; D is undetermined. The CDR3 runs 16 residues. The germline V gene has CDR1 SEHNR and CDR2 FQNEAQ (reference sequence). V dropped 5 bases and J dropped 4 bases, with 15 bases sitting between them. The DNA of the CDR3 is TGTGCCAGCAGCCCACCCGGTGTTCAGGGGGCCAACGTCCTGACTTTC. Amino acid sequence: CASSPPGVQGANVLTF.

The chain couples TRBV11-2 to TRBJ2-1, with 8 positions matching TRBD2. J gave up 0 bases and V 1 base, and 2 bases lay outside the gene matches. Germline V gives CDR1 SGHAT, CDR2 FQNNGV. This CDR3 region has 16 residues. The CDR3 reads CASSLVAGISYNEQFF. The CDR3 coding sequence is TGTGCCAGCAGCTTAGTAGCGGGGATCTCCTACAATGAGCAGTTCTTC.

The V and J genes are TRBV7-9 and TRBJ2-7, with 9 bases aligning to TRBD1. The CDR3 runs 16 residues. V trimming: 5 bases; J trimming: 1 base; junction bases outside the gene matches: 9. Looked up from germline, CDR1 is SEHNR and CDR2 is FQNEAQ (reference sequence). This CDR3 is CASSRGSGQGSYEQYV. Written as DNA, the CDR3 is TGTGCCAGCAGCCGTGGGTCGGGACAGGGTTCCTACGAGCAGTACGTC.

Only a few counts were recorded for this clonotype. The J gene is TRBJ2-5, the V gene TRBV12-3 or TRBV12-4, with 8 nucleotides matching TRBD2. V was pared by 5 bases and J by 5 bases, with 16 bases of the junction left unmatched. The CDR3 loop spans 17 amino acids. The DNA of the CDR3 is TGTGCCAGCAGTCCAGGGGTTGATGCGGGACTAGGGGAGACCCAGTACTTC. Amino acid sequence: CASSPGVDAGLGETQYF.

The chain links TRBV3-1 to TRBJ1-3; D uncertain. V shed 0 bases and J shed 2 bases, with 11 bases lying between them. This CDR3 spans 16 amino acids. Germline CDR1 and CDR2: LGHDT and YNNKEL (reference sequence). The CDR3 loop reads CASSQDGKGPGNTIYF. The DNA of the CDR3 is TGTGCCAGCAGCCAAGATGGGAAGGGCCCTGGAAACACCATATATTTT.

This clonotype was seen more than once but under ten times. The chain employs TRBV20-1 and TRBJ1-1; 9 bases align to TRBD1. This CDR3 is 16 amino acids long. Per the germline V gene, CDR1 is DFQATT and CDR2 is SNEGSKA (reference sequence). The V segment lost 1 base and the J segment 4 bases; nucleotides outside the gene matches: 10. The CDR3 DNA sequence: TGCAGTGCTAGAGGGGGACAGGGATATTTTGGCACTGAAGCTTTCTTT. Translating it yields CSARGGQGYFGTEAFF.

This chain joins TRBV29-1 and TRBJ2-7; tentatively, D is TRBD2 (5 bases). This CDR3 contains 13 residues. Germline CDR1 reads SQVTM; CDR2 reads ANQGSEA. As DNA, the CDR3 is TGCAGTATCTTCGAGCGGAACTCCTACGAGCAGTACTTC. Its translation: CSIFERNSYEQYF.

The V call is TRBV9, the J call TRBJ2-2; a weak D match, TRBD2 (6 bases). The length of the CDR3 is 18 residues. The ends were cut back, 0 bases at V and 0 bases at J, with 15 bases in the middle. The germline CDR1 and CDR2 sequences are SGDLS and YYNGEE. The CDR3 loop is CASSVGGWGGSNTGELFF. CDR3 bases: TGTGCCAGCAGCGTAGGCGGTTGGGGAGGATCGAACACCGGGGAGCTGTTTTTT.

This sequence joins TRBV15 and TRBJ1-5; 8 bases match TRBD1. V dropped 3 bases and J dropped 2; count of bases not matched to a gene: 0. The CDR3 runs to 14 residues. Per germline, CDR1 LNHNV and CDR2 YYDKDF (reference sequence). Written as DNA, the CDR3 is TGTGCCACCAGCAGGGACAGGGGCAATCAGCCCCAGCATTTT. Protein product: CATSRDRGNQPQHF.

The V call is TRBV7-9, the J call TRBJ2-6; D gene uncertain. This CDR3 has 16 amino acids. Germline assignment: CDR1 SEHNR and CDR2 FQNEAQ (reference sequence). V was clipped by 3 bases and J by 0 bases, with 9 bases between them. In nucleotides, the CDR3 is TGTGCCAGCAGCTTGGGTTGGAGCTCTGGGGCCAACGTCCTGACTTTC. It yields the protein CASSLGWSSGANVLTF. The full variable domain, in which reference TRBV7-9 and TRBJ2-6 provide the parts outside the CDR3, is DTGVSQNPRHKITKRGQNVTFRCDPISEHNRLYWYRQTLGQGPEFLTYFQNEAQLEKSRLLSDRFSAERPKGSFSTLEIQRTEQGDSAMYLCASSLGWSSGANVLTFGAGSRLTVL.

The chain carries TRBV5-1 and TRBJ2-2; D might be TRBD1 (5 bases). This CDR3 comprises 15 residues. V gave up 1 base and J gave up 5 bases, with 12 bases separating them. Germline values: CDR1 SGHRS, CDR2 YFSETQ. In nucleotides, the CDR3 is TGCGCCAGCAGCTTGTTGTCAGGGCGGACCGGGGAGCTGTTTTTT. Protein sequence: CASSLLSGRTGELFF.

CDR3 DNA: TGTGCCAGCAGCTTGGTTGGAGGGAAAGTGTCTAATCAAGAGACCCAGTACTTC. This translates into CASSLVGGKVSNQETQYF. V usage is TRBV5-5 and J usage is TRBJ2-5; possibly TRBD2 for D (6 bases). Between the trimmed V and J ends, which lost 0 bases and 2 bases, there was a span of 20 bases. Germline V gene sequence: CDR1 SGHKS, CDR2 YYEKEE (reference sequence). The CDR3 has 18 residues.

This clonotype was recorded a few times. The chain couples TRBV20-1 to TRBJ2-3; 12 bases fit TRBD2. J lost 5 bases, V lost 7 bases, and 4 bases had no gene match. Germline loops: CDR1 DFQATT, CDR2 SNEGSKA (reference sequence). There are 13 residues in the CDR3. CDR3 amino acids: CSVPTSGRDTQYF. CDR3 nucleotide sequence: TGCAGTGTTCCGACTAGCGGGAGAGATACGCAGTATTTT.

V and J are TRBV2 and TRBJ1-2; the match to TRBD1 covers 8 bases. The V and J ends lost 6 bases and 8 bases, in that order; junction bases with no gene match: 11. This CDR3 has 14 amino acids. Germline CDR1 SNHLY, CDR2 FYNNEI. CDR3 sequence reads: CASRFFGQGEGYTF. In nucleotides, the CDR3 is TGTGCCAGCAGGTTCTTTGGACAGGGAGAAGGCTACACCTTC.

This clonotype appeared a few times. The chain links TRBV20-1 to TRBJ1-2; D remains unclear. CDR3 length: 14 residues. Germline V gives CDR1 DFQATT, CDR2 SNEGSKA (reference sequence). Trimming pared 2 bases from V and 2 bases from J, leaving 12 bases between. The CDR3 loop is CSARKGSRNYGYTF. CDR3 bases: TGCAGTGCTAGAAAGGGCAGTAGGAACTATGGCTACACCTTC.

This clonotype was seen just once. The chain combines TRBV6-1 with TRBJ2-1; 11 bases fit TRBD2. The CDR3 runs 16 residues. Germline V lookup: CDR1 MNHNS, CDR2 SASEGT. V lost 3 bases, J lost 6 bases, and 7 bases stayed unmatched. The CDR3 region is CASSDVSGRAINEQFF. Written as DNA, the CDR3 is TGTGCCAGCAGTGACGTTAGCGGGAGGGCCATCAATGAGCAGTTCTTC.

This clonotype was counted a few times. This CDR3 is CSATGLAGVGTDTQYF. CDR3 DNA sequence: TGCAGTGCCACGGGACTAGCGGGAGTTGGGACAGATACGCAGTATTTT. The chain combines TRBV20-1 with TRBJ2-3, with TRBD2 identical over 14 bases. This CDR3 contains 16 residues. The junction had 8 bases not matched to a gene; V was cut back by 6 bases and J by 3 bases. CDR1 DFQATT and CDR2 SNEGSKA come from the germline V gene (reference sequence).

This clonotype occurred a few times. V gene TRBV15 combines with J gene TRBJ1-6, with unresolved D. This CDR3 region has 17 residues. The V gene lost 0 bases and the J gene lost 6 bases, with 15 bases spanning the gap. The V gene's germline CDR1 is LNHNV and CDR2 YYDKDF (reference sequence). For the CDR3, the DNA is TGTGCCACCAGCAGAGATCCGGCAGCGGTCTCTAATTCACCCCTCCACTTT. The encoded protein is CATSRDPAAVSNSPLHF.

This chain joins TRBV20-1 and TRBJ2-3; D gene ambiguous. The V end lost 5 bases, the J end lost 0 bases, and 15 bases lay between the germline ends. CDR3 length: 15 amino acids. Germline loops: CDR1 DFQATT, CDR2 SNEGSKA (reference sequence). The CDR3 here is CSASLFVISTDTQYF. CDR3 nucleotides: TGCAGTGCTTCACTATTCGTTATAAGCACAGATACGCAGTATTTT.

This clonotype has just a few counts. V and J are TRBV7-2 and TRBJ2-1, with a possible D match to TRBD2 (5 bases). With 6 bases removed from V and 9 bases from J, the gap between germline ends came to 15 bases. This CDR3 is built from 13 residues. CDR1 SGHTA and CDR2 FQGNSA come from the germline V gene. CDR3 DNA: TGTGCCAGCAGTCCCGGGGAGTTCGGTGAGCAGTTCTTC. This encodes CASSPGEFGEQFF.